This T cell receptor (beta chain) emerged from a study of a mutant IDH1 vaccine in newly diagnosed glioma (dated by TCRdb to about 2021). Regarding the research as a whole: Of the roughly 32 treated patients, 62.5% were male and roughly 38% were female, and a mean age of around 40 years was recorded. Before enrollment, most patients had been given radiochemotherapy with temozolomide as standard therapy, while the rest had received either radiotherapy alone or temozolomide alone. Longitudinal TCRB deep sequencing was performed for roughly 24 treated patients wherever samples were available for exploratory analyses. Six visits were used for peripheral blood collection: V03 (baseline), V05, V07, V10, V12 and V13.

The research as a whole found: Immune responses induced by the vaccine were seen in about 93% of patients across multiple MHC alleles. Availability determined which PBMC samples were chosen for TCRB deep sequencing. It was noted by the authors that analyses of patient blood samples could not be reproduced owing to sample limitations. Pseudoprogression seemed to be unrelated to changes in the top peripheral T cell clonotypes found by TCRB sequencing.

Interpreted using the paper, the time point label stands for: baseline, week 1 (first vaccination visit). The meaning of the sample's treatment or condition label: pre-vaccination baseline after standard-of-care therapy. All donors had newly diagnosed IDH1-mutant astrocytomas of WHO grade 3 or 4 that showed loss of nuclear ATRX. The samples were drawn from NOA16, a multicentre, single-arm, open-label phase I trial in Germany that tested a mutant IDH1 peptide vaccine in humans for the first time. Visit V03 blood draws served as the baseline sample for immunogenicity testing. Genomic DNA for TCRB sequencing was extracted from EDTA blood using the DNeasy Blood and Tissue Kit. Of note for this clone: What antigen it recognizes has not been identified. No much larger clone exists at a distance of one base, and base qualities are not known.

The library came from the immunoSEQ multiplex PCR assay. The hsTCRB Kit was used according to the manufacturer's protocol to amplify rearranged TCR beta chain sequences. TCRB libraries were sequenced on an Illumina MiSeq. Regarding the original processing steps: The kit vendor's proprietary platform handled demultiplexing, trimming and gene mapping. Sourced from immuneACCESS, this table was stored by TCRdb with only in-frame sequences that have V and J called. A share of the clones is absent; for the studies checked, an unresolved V gene accounts for under half, and the remainder has no known explanation. Clonal size and the V and J genes are those of that table, whereas D and trimming came from the DNA. The sample includes 40,000 or so clones, with around nine tenths observed a single time. The ten largest clones represent under 20% of the sample. The sequence was obtained from a man in his late teens or twenties with glioma. Sequences were derived from PBMCs, sampled from a glioma patient treated with radiotherapy, temozolomide or both.

The DNA sequence reads TGTGCCAGCAGCGTAGGGGCCCCACTCGAAGGCGAAAAACTGTTTTTT. It codes for CASSVGAPLEGEKLFF. The chain couples TRBV9 to TRBJ1-4, with no reliable assignment of the D segment. The cysteine opens and the phenylalanine closes a CDR3 of 16 amino acids. Only the CDR3 region is kept as DNA, spanning 48 bases read in frame from base 1. V lost 0 bases and J lost 8 bases; the stretch between them is 17 bases long. The germline V gene encodes CDR1 SGDLS and CDR2 YYNGEE. Extended through the reference TRBV9 and TRBJ1-4 proteins, this CDR3 yields the full variable domain: DSGVTQTPKHLITATGQRVTLRCSPRSGDLSVYWYQQSLDQGLQFLIQYYNGEERAKGNILERFSAQQFPDLHSELNLSSLELGDSALYFCASSVGAPLEGEKLFFGSGTQLSVL.